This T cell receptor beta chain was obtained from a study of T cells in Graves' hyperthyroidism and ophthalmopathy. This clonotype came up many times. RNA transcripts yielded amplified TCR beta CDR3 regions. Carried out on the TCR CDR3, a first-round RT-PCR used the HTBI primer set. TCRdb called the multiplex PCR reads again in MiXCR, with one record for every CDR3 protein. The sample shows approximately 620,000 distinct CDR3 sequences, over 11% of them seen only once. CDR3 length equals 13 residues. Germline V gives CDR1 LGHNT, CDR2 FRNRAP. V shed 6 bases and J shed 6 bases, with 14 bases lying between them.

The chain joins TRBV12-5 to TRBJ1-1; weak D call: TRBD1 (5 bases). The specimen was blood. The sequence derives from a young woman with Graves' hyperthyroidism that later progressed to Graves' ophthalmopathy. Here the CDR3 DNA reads TGTGCTAGTGGGTCGGGACCCGGGGCTGAAGCTTTCTTT. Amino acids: CASGSGPGAEAFF.